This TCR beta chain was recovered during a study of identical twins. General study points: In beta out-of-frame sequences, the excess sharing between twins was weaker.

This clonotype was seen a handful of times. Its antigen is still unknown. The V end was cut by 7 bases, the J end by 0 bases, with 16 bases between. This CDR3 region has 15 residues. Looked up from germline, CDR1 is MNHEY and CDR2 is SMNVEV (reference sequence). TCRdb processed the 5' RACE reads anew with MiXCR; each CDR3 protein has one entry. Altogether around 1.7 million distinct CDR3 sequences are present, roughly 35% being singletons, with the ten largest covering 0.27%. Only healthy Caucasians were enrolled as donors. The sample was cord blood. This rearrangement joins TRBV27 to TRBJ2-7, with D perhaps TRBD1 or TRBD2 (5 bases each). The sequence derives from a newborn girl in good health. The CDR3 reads CASKFRGESSYEQYF. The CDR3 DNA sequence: TGTGCCAGCAAGTTCAGAGGGGAGAGCTCCTACGAGCAGTACTTC.